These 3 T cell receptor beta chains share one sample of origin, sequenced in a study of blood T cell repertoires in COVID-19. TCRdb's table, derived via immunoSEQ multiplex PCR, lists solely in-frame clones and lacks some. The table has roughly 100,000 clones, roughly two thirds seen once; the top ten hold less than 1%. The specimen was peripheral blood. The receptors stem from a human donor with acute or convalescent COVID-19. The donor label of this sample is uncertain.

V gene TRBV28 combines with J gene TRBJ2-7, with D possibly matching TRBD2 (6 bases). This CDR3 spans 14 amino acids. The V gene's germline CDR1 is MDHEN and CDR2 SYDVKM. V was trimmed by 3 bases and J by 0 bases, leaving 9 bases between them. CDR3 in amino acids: CASSFGGSSYEQYF. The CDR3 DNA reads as TGTGCCAGCAGTTTTGGGGGGAGCTCCTACGAGCAGTACTTC.

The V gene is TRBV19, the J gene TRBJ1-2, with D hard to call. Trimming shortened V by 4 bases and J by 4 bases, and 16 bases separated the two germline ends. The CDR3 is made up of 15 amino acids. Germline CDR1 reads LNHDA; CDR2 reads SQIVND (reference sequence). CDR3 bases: TGTGCCAGTAGTAAGGAGCGTGATCCGTTCTATGGCTACACCTTC. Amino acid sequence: CASSKERDPFYGYTF. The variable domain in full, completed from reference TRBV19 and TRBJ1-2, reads DGGITQSPKYLFRKEGQNVTLSCEQNLNHDAMYWYRQDPGQGLRLIYYSQIVNDFQKGDIAEGYSVSREKKESFPLTVTSAQKNPTAFYLCASSKERDPFYGYTFGSGTRLTVV.

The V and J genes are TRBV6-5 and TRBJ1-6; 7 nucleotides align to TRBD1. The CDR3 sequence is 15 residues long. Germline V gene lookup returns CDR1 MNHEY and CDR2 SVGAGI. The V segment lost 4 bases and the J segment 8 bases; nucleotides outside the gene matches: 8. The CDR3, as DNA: TGTGCCAGCAGTTGGGGGACAGTCCAATATTCACCCCTCCACTTT. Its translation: CASSWGTVQYSPLHF.